This T cell receptor (beta chain) was identified during a study of cytomegalovirus exposure and HLA in healthy donors. Study-level results: Most observed TCR sequences were rare, whereas some public TCRs were detected in many donors.

Trimming cost V 0 bases and J 6 bases, with 9 bases left between them. This CDR3 comprises 13 residues. Germline CDR1 SGHDN, CDR2 FVKESK. At the time of sampling, donors were nominally healthy, though unrecorded immune exposures were likely. PCR employed 60 Vbeta and 13 Jbeta primers. Libraries were prepared by immunoSEQ multiplex PCR; TCRdb keeps only in-frame clonotypes and omits some of them. The sample lists around 160,000 clones; roughly four fifths were seen once. Concerning this clone: Its cognate antigen is unknown.

Sequenced: PBMCs. The TCR was taken from a male donor in good health and CMV-seropositive. The rearrangement joins TRBV14 to TRBJ2-7, with D maybe TRBD2 (6 bases). CDR3: CASSQDLGGEQYF. Written as DNA, the CDR3 is TGTGCCAGCAGCCAAGATCTGGGAGGCGAGCAGTACTTC.